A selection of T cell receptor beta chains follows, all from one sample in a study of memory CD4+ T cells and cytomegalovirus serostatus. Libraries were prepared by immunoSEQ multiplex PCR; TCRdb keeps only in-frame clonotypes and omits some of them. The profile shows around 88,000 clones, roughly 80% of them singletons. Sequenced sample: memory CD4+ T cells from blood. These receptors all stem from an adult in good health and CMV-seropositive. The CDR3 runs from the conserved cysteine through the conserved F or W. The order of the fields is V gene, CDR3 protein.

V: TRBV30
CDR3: CAWRRYDYGYTF

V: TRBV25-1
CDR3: CASSEYESTNTGELFF

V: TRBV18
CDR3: CASSNGPNYEQYF

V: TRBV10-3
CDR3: CATTGQGDNEQFF

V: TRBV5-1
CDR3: CASKEDTGELFF

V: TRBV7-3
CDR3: CASSQRNPGQGAGELFF

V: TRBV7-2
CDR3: CASSLGVDNEQFF

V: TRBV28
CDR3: CASRSRWNEQFF

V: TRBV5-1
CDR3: CASSLGTGTGSPLNYGYTF

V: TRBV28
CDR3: CASSIRTGNTEAFF

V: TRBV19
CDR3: CASSIGSGRGWTEAFF

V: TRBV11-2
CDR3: CASSPRSGNAYNEQFF

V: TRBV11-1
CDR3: CASSLERLKAEAFF

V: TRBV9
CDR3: CASSLDRGYADTQYF

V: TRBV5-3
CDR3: CARSSLGLAAPGYEQYF

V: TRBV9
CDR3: CASSVTSGYNEQFF

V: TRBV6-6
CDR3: CASSIPGNEQFF

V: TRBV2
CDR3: CASSRAPGSDTQYF

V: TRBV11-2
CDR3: CASSINGVVTEAFF

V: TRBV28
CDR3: CASSLFGTNSGELFF

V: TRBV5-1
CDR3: CASSLVGGETQYF

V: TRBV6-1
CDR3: CASSTQTGITDTQYF

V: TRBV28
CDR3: CATTQGGTQNTEAFF

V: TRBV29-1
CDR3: CSYGSAGPTYNEQFF

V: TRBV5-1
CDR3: CASSSGLENIQYF

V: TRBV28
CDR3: CASSGNRGGLDGYTF

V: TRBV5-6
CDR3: CASNDRARGWEQYF

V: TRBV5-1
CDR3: CASNRGGSTDTQYF

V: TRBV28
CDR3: CASSSGQGRNTEAFF

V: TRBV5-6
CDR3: CASRLRGYYGYTF

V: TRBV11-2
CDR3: CASSLDQGGYNEQFF

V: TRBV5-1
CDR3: CASTQGAGNNEQFF

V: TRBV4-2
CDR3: CASSQHLGQGAVNIEAFF

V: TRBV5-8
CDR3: CASSPGTGSDTQYF

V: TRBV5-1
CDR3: CASSRDIYGYTF

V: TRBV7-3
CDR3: CASSRAGYGYTF

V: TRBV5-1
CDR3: CASRYSGGQGFSDTQYF

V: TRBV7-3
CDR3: CASSPTGGRREKLFF

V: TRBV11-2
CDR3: CASSPDPGGEQYF

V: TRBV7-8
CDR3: CASSLSPGWNYGYTF

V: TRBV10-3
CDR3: CAISGSSGGTDTQYF

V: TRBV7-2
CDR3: CASSRIRVGETQYF

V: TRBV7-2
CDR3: CASSFYLAGPTGELFF

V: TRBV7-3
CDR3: CASSLTRQGGYGYTF

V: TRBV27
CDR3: CASSSYGGDYGYTF

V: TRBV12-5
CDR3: CASGDLSETQYF

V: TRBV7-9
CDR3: CASSLAQGTGANVLTF

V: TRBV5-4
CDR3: CASSLLQGGSTDTQYF

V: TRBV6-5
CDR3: CASRPPGQQETQYF

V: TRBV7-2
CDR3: CASSPQGRDTEAFF

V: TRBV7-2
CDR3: CASSLFGGGNTEAFF

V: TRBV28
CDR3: CASSLRSGANQPQHF

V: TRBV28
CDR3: CASSLSNRGEAFF

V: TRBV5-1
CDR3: CASSLTGTGIGNTIYF

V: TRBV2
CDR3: CASSRDSGDYGYTF

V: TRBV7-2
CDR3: CASSGHGRETQYF

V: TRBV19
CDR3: CASKGQGDTEAFF